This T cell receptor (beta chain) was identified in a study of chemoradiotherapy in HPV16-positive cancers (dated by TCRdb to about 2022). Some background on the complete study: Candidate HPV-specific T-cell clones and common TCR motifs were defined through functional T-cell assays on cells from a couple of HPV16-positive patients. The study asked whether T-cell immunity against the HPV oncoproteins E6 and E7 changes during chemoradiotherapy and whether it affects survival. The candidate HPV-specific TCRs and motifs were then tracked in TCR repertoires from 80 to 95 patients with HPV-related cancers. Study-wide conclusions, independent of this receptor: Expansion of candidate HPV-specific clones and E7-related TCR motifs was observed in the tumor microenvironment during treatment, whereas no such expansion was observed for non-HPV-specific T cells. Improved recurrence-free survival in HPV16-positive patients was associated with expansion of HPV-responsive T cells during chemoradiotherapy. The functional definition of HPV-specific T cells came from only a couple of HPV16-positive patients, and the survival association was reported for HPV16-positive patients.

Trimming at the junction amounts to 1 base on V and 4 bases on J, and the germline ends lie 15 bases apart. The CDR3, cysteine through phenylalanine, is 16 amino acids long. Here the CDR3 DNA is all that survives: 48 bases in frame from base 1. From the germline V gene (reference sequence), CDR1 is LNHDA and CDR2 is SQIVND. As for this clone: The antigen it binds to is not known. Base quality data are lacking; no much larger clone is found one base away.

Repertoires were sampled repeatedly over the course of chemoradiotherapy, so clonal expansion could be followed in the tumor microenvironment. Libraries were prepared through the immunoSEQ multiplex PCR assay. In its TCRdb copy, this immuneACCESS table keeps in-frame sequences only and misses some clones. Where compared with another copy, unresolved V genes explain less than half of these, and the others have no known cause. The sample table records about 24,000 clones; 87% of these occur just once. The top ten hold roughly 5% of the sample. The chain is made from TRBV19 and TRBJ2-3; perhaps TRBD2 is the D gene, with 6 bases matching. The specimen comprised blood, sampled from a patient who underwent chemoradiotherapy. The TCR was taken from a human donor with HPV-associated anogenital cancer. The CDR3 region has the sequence CASSIGRRAMADTQYF. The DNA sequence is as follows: TGTGCCAGTAGTATAGGGAGGAGGGCCATGGCAGATACGCAGTATTTT.